The source of this T cell receptor beta chain is a study of T cells after yellow fever vaccination. Overall study context: SMART-Seq v4 Ultra Low Input prepared libraries from low-cell fractions. General study points: Detected again after the booster were most primary-vaccination clones, at 96% CD4 and about 89% CD8.

V lost 6 bases and J lost 1; bases outside the gene matches: 4. The CDR3 is made up of 14 amino acids. Regarding this clonotype: The antigen remains undetermined.

By 5'RACE template switching, TCR cDNA was produced, with a universal primer site and UMIs added in the process. TCRdb reanalysed the 5' RACE reads using MiXCR and keeps one entry per CDR3 protein. Here the sample spans 550,000 or so distinct CDR3 sequences, 15% to 20% being singletons. This specimen consisted of PBMCs, obtained 15 days after the yellow fever booster vaccination. This receptor was taken from a man aged 25-40 years who received the YFV17D yellow fever vaccine. V gene TRBV12-3 or TRBV12-4 combines with J gene TRBJ1-1; 8 positions agree with TRBD1. The CDR3 DNA reads TGTGCCAGCAGCCGGACAGGGAAGAACACTGAAGCTTTCTTT. Its protein product is CASSRTGKNTEAFF.